Detailed here is one T cell receptor (beta chain). No antigen is known for it. The entry originates in a study of shared clonotypes between healthy human individuals. Study outcomes and limitations: Clonotypes not shared had lower generation probabilities than those common to all four donors. A small donor pool kept down the genetic and exposure-history diversity that was represented.

The V end was cut by 6 bases, the J end by 6 bases, with 17 bases between. Germline assignment: CDR1 MDHEN and CDR2 SYDVKM. The CDR3 loop spans 14 amino acids. Original data processing: Junction-only immunoSEQ sequences carried no quality scores, so filtering differed. The data were produced by immunoSEQ multiplex PCR, yet TCRdb's version contains in-frame clones alone and is incomplete. Clone size and V and J calls were adopted from that table, with D and trimming inferred from the DNA. Here the sample spans about 1 million clones, more than 75% being singletons. Input material: memory CD4+ T cells from PBMCs. Subset described: CD45RA-negative fraction. V gene TRBV28 combines with J gene TRBJ1-2; TRBD1 might be the D (5 bases). The receptor was derived from a man aged 18 to 29 in good health. Some clones in this sample may be carry-over from other donors' samples. The CDR3 nucleotides read TGTGCCAGCAGCCGCACTCAGGGAATAGATGGCTACACCTTC. Its translation is CASSRTQGIDGYTF.